The 24 T cell receptor beta chains listed next were all sequenced from one sample in a study of cytomegalovirus exposure and HLA in healthy donors. The PCR had 60 Vbeta and 13 Jbeta primers. Only in-frame clones appear in the TCRdb table, and some are missing; sequencing was by immunoSEQ multiplex PCR. Among approximately 170,000 clones listed, 60% to 80% were seen once. Sequenced: PBMCs. These receptor sequences come from a woman younger than 45 in good health and CMV-seropositive.

V usage is TRBV19 and J usage is TRBJ2-7, with 7 bases lining up with TRBD1. The germline V gene encodes CDR1 LNHDA and CDR2 SQIVND (reference sequence). The trim removed 3 bases at V and 5 bases at J, leaving 10 bases unmatched. This CDR3 region has 15 residues. CDR3 in amino acids: CASSISAGGNNEQYF. The CDR3 nucleotides are TGTGCCAGTAGTATTTCGGCAGGGGGTAACAACGAGCAGTACTTC.

The chain combines TRBV28 with TRBJ1-6; 8 positions match TRBD1. The ends lost 5 bases at V and 5 bases at J; junction bases unmatched: 23. CDR1 is MDHEN, CDR2 SYDVKM, per germline. CDR3 length equals 21 residues. CDR3 region: CASSPFNHRGVSRKNNSPLHF. CDR3 DNA: TGTGCCAGCAGTCCCTTTAATCACAGGGGGGTAAGCCGAAAAAATAATTCACCCCTCCACTTT.

The J gene is TRBJ2-7, the V gene TRBV18, with D maybe TRBD2 (5 bases). The CDR3 contains 16 residues. Germline V gene data show CDR1 as KGHSH and CDR2 as LQKENI. Trimming left V 3 bases short and J 4 bases short, with 19 bases between. The chain's CDR3 is CASSPRGHYIGYEQYF. CDR3 DNA: TGTGCCAGCTCACCGAGAGGGCACTACATCGGGTACGAGCAGTACTTC.

In this sample, this clone turned up a few times. The chain couples TRBV28 to TRBJ1-5; 7 nucleotides align to TRBD1. CDR3 length: 13 amino acids. Germline V lookup: CDR1 MDHEN, CDR2 SYDVKM. Germline trimming cut 6 bases from V and 5 bases from J; bases unmatched to any gene: 4. For the CDR3, the DNA is TGTGCCAGCAGCGTGGGACAGTATCAGCCCCAGCATTTT. Translation gives CASSVGQYQPQHF.

This clone was seen a few times. This chain links TRBV19 with TRBJ1-5; no reliable D call. This CDR3 spans 14 amino acids. V lost 5 bases and J 0 bases, leaving 8 bases between the germline ends. Germline V CDR1 and CDR2: LNHDA, SQIVND (reference sequence). Here the CDR3 DNA reads TGTGCCAGTAGTTATAGAGGTAGCAATCAGCCCCAGCATTTT. Encoded protein: CASSYRGSNQPQHF. Using reference TRBV19 and TRBJ1-5 for the parts outside the CDR3, the full variable domain is DGGITQSPKYLFRKEGQNVTLSCEQNLNHDAMYWYRQDPGQGLRLIYYSQIVNDFQKGDIAEGYSVSREKKESFPLTVTSAQKNPTAFYLCASSYRGSNQPQHFGDGTRLSIL.

The chain carries TRBV6-5 and TRBJ2-1; 11 bases align to TRBD1. The CDR3 loop spans 14 amino acids. Unmatched junction bases numbered 6, after V lost 6 bases and J lost 8 bases. CDR1 and CDR2 (germline): MNHEY, SVGAGI. This chain's CDR3 is CASRQDRGRDEQFF. The CDR3 DNA sequence: TGTGCCAGCAGGCAGGACAGGGGGCGAGATGAGCAGTTCTTC.

The sample holds one count of this clone. This sequence joins TRBV5-1 and TRBJ2-7, with TRBD1 identical over 8 bases. Germline V gene data show CDR1 as SGHRS and CDR2 as YFSETQ. V was pared by 4 bases and J by 2 bases, with 5 bases of the junction left unmatched. This CDR3 region has 14 residues. The CDR3, as DNA: TGCGCCAGCAGCCCGACAGGGGAACCCTACGAGCAGTACTTC. Translating gives CASSPTGEPYEQYF.

Turning to this clone: The same CDR3 is also encoded by other DNA sequences in this sample. The CDR3 region has the DNA TGTGCCAGCAGCTTAGGTCGGACAGACTACGAGCAGTACTTC. Protein: CASSLGRTDYEQYF. V gene TRBV7-6 combines with J gene TRBJ2-7; D might be TRBD1 (6 bases). V lost 1 base to trimming and J lost 3 bases, with 10 bases between them. The germline V gene encodes CDR1 SGHVS and CDR2 FNYEAQ. This CDR3 is built from 14 residues.

This clone showed up just a few times. The V gene is TRBV7-9, the J gene TRBJ1-2, with D tentatively TRBD1 (6 bases). The CDR3 sequence is 14 residues long. CDR1 is SEHNR and CDR2 is FQNEAQ in the germline V gene (reference sequence). V was pared by 3 bases and J by 4 bases, with 12 bases between. The CDR3 DNA reads TGTGCCAGCAGCTTGTCAGGGGAAGGCTATGGCTACACCTTC. It yields the protein CASSLSGEGYGYTF.

This chain joins TRBV28 and TRBJ1-1; TRBD1 might be the D (6 bases). This CDR3 contains 13 residues. V gave up 7 bases and J gave up 4 bases, with 13 bases separating them. The germline gives CDR1 MDHEN, CDR2 SYDVKM. The CDR3 DNA follows: TGTGCCAGCACCCGGACAGTACCCACTGAAGCTTTCTTT. Translating it yields CASTRTVPTEAFF.

The V and J genes are TRBV4-1 and TRBJ2-1; D is unclear. The CDR3 contains 15 residues. The V gene lost 5 bases and the J gene lost 0 bases, with 11 bases spanning the gap. Germline loops: CDR1 MGHRA, CDR2 YSYEKL. As DNA, the CDR3 is TGCGCCAGCAGCGATCGTCTAAGCTCCTACAATGAGCAGTTCTTC. It is translated as CASSDRLSSYNEQFF.

This clone was found once. V gene TRBV5-1 combines with J gene TRBJ2-5; 13 bases match TRBD2. The assigned J gene may be wrong: the sequence end matches TRBJ2-7 better. CDR1 and CDR2 from the germline V gene are SGHRS and YFSETQ. The CDR3 runs 18 residues. This chain's CDR3 is CASSLSTSGRDVSYEQYF. As DNA, the CDR3 is TGCGCCAGCAGCTTGTCAACTAGCGGGAGGGATGTATCCTACGAGCAGTACTTC.

The rearrangement joins TRBV6-1 to TRBJ2-7; D perhaps matches TRBD2 (5 bases). The length of the CDR3 is 14 residues. V dropped 4 bases and J dropped 0 bases, with 10 bases sitting between them. The germline CDR1 and CDR2 sequences are MNHNS and SASEGT. CDR3 residues: CASSVSGSSYEQYF. The CDR3 DNA is TGTGCCAGCAGTGTGTCGGGGAGCTCCTACGAGCAGTACTTC.

This clone was counted only a few times. This chain links TRBV18 with TRBJ1-1, with D perhaps matching TRBD1 (5 bases). This CDR3 has 14 residues. Germline CDR1 is KGHSH and CDR2 is LQKENI. The V end lost 3 bases, the J end lost 3 bases, and 11 bases lay between the germline ends. The CDR3 reads CASSPPGFDTEAFF. The CDR3 DNA sequence: TGTGCCAGCTCACCTCCAGGGTTTGACACTGAAGCTTTCTTT.

This rearrangement joins TRBV7-8 to TRBJ1-4, with no clear D. In germline, CDR1 is SGHVS, CDR2 FQNEAQ. The V gene lost 5 bases and the J gene lost 8 bases, with 18 bases spanning the gap. This CDR3 spans 15 amino acids. CDR3 loop: CASSLGESSEEKLFF. The CDR3 DNA reads as TGTGCCAGCAGCCTCGGGGAATCATCGGAAGAAAAACTGTTTTTT.

The V gene is TRBV28, the J gene TRBJ2-7; D gene unclear. The germline V gene has CDR1 MDHEN and CDR2 SYDVKM. This CDR3 is built from 15 residues. Trimming shortened V by 4 bases and J by 0 bases, and 13 bases separated the two germline ends. The CDR3 protein is CASSSPARNSYEQYF. Written as DNA, the CDR3 is TGTGCCAGCAGTTCCCCTGCCAGGAACTCCTACGAGCAGTACTTC.

The CDR3 spells CASSYSPGQGKIEAFF. The CDR3 DNA sequence: TGTGCCAGCAGTTACTCCCCTGGGCAGGGTAAGATTGAAGCTTTCTTT. This chain connects TRBV6-5 to TRBJ1-1; maybe TRBD1 (5 bases). The ends were cut back, 0 bases at V and 7 bases at J, with 18 bases in the middle. The CDR3 spans 16 residues. CDR1 and CDR2 from the germline V gene are MNHEY and SVGAGI.

The count of this clone is one. The CDR3 sequence: CASSLQGHEQFF. In DNA, the CDR3 is TGTGCCAGCAGCTTACAGGGGCATGAGCAGTTCTTC. The chain has TRBV11-2 and TRBJ2-1; TRBD1 is a possible D gene (6 bases). Germline CDR1 SGHAT, CDR2 FQNNGV. V was cut by 2 bases and J by 8 bases, with 7 bases left in between. This CDR3 is 12 amino acids long.

This clone has a single count. The V gene is TRBV28, the J gene TRBJ1-5; D not resolved. The CDR3 runs to 13 residues. The germline V gene encodes CDR1 MDHEN and CDR2 SYDVKM. The germline V and J ends were trimmed by 2 bases and 9 bases, with 11 bases remaining between them. The CDR3 coding sequence is TGTGCCAGCAGTTTACCTATTGGAGCGCCCCAGCATTTT. Translated: CASSLPIGAPQHF. The complete variable domain, with remaining parts taken from reference TRBV28 and TRBJ1-5, reads DVKVTQSSRYLVKRTGEKVFLECVQDMDHENMFWYRQDPGLGLRLIYFSYDVKMKEKGDIPEGYSVSREKKERFSLILESASTNQTSMYLCASSLPIGAPQHFGDGTRLSIL.

The rearrangement links TRBV11-3 to TRBJ1-1, with D uncertain. The CDR3 is 15 residues long. Germline V gene lookup returns CDR1 SGHNT and CDR2 YENEEA. With 0 bases removed from V and 0 bases from J, the gap between germline ends came to 8 bases. As DNA, the CDR3 is TGTGCCAGCAGCTTAGAACCACGGGTGAACACTGAAGCTTTCTTT. Its protein is CASSLEPRVNTEAFF. Full variable domain (missing parts from reference TRBV11-3 and TRBJ1-1): EAGVVQSPRYKIIEKKQPVAFWCNPISGHNTLYWYLQNLGQGPELLIRYENEEAVDDSQLPKDRFSAERLKGVDSTLKIQPAELGDSAVYLCASSLEPRVNTEAFFGQGTRLTVV.

V gene TRBV2 combines with J gene TRBJ2-1, with TRBD2 identical over 8 bases. This CDR3 region has 13 residues. The junction had 11 bases not matched to a gene; V was cut back by 11 bases and J by 8 bases. Germline V lookup: CDR1 SNHLY, CDR2 FYNNEI. The CDR3, as DNA: TGTGCCGTTAGCGGGACTAGTGGGTATGAGCAGTTCTTC. It translates to CAVSGTSGYEQFF.

This sequence joins TRBV2 and TRBJ2-5; 7 bases align to TRBD2. There are 15 residues in the CDR3. The germline CDR1 and CDR2 sequences are SNHLY and FYNNEI. V lost 2 bases, J lost 5 bases, and 8 bases stayed unmatched. The CDR3 DNA sequence: TGTGCCAGCAGTGAAAGCGGGGTCGGCGGGGAGACCCAGTACTTC. Protein product: CASSESGVGGETQYF.

V is TRBV6-5 and J is TRBJ1-2; D gene uncertain. In germline, CDR1 is MNHEY, CDR2 SVGAGI. This CDR3 comprises 11 residues. Trimming shortened V by 3 bases and J by 10 bases, and 9 bases separated the two germline ends. CDR3 in amino acids: CASSYGSNYTF. CDR3 DNA: TGTGCCAGCAGTTATGGGAGTAACTACACCTTC.

Details on this clone: Sequence at one end of the junction differs from germline and may be a read error. The rearrangement uses TRBV4-2 and TRBJ2-1, with TRBD2 identical over 15 bases. This CDR3 has 17 amino acids. Germline loops: CDR1 LGHNA, CDR2 YNFKEQ. The CDR3 DNA reads as TGTGCCAGCAGCCAAGATCTCGGACTAGCGGGAGGGGGTGAGCGGTTCTTC. Translated, it gives CASSQDLGLAGGGERFF.